This entry is about one TCR beta chain. Its antigen is currently unknown. The sample belongs to a study of Ad26.COV2.S vaccination and SARS-CoV-2 variants. Study-level information: Participants got Ad26.COV2.S intramuscularly, once or twice 56 days apart.

Libraries were prepared by immunoSEQ multiplex PCR; TCRdb keeps only in-frame clonotypes and omits some of them. The data hold fewer than 400,000 clones, with 86% observed a single time. Whole-study findings and limits: Spike-specific TCR breadth in vaccine recipients exceeded that seen in placebo recipients.

The CDR3 runs to 14 residues. The germline CDR1 and CDR2 sequences are SGHNT and YYREEE (reference sequence). The V and J ends lost 4 bases and 4 bases respectively, with 14 bases between them. The sample's treatment: about 20 received Ad26.COV2.S at low or high dose, single or two shots; about five received placebo; per-sample allocation not given. Specimen acquisition occurred on day 63 following the initial vaccine or placebo injection. Boston provided a donor who was an adult aged 18-55 years. The input for sequencing was peripheral blood, taken in a trial of Ad26.COV2.S vaccine versus placebo. This sequence joins TRBV5-4 and TRBJ2-5, with D maybe TRBD2 (5 bases). The TCR comes from a person between 18 and 60 years old who received the Ad26.COV2.S COVID-19 vaccine or a placebo. For the CDR3, the DNA is TGTGCCAGCAGCGGACGCGGAGGTGGAGAGACCCAGTACTTC. Its translation is CASSGRGGGETQYF.